This is a list of T cell receptor beta chains from one sample in a study of shared clonotypes between healthy human individuals. Only in-frame clones appear in the TCRdb table, and some are missing; sequencing was by immunoSEQ multiplex PCR. The sample holds roughly 380,000 clones; about 96% are singletons and the top ten take around 0.3%. The sequenced material came from memory CD8+ T cells sorted from blood. Every receptor here comes from a man in his thirties or forties in good health. Each CDR3 is given with its conserved first and last residue. A D gene is named only where the DNA matches it firmly. Rows give clone size only sometimes, using once, few, many, or a class for an expanded clone.

V gene	D gene	J gene	clone size	CDR3 protein	CDR3 DNA
TRBV5-4	-	TRBJ2-5	-	CASSLTADSGETQYF	TGTGCCAGCAGCTTGACCGCGGACAGTGGGGAGACCCAGTACTTC
TRBV5-1	-	TRBJ1-1	-	CASSLTGSRGGTEAFF	TGCGCCAGCAGCTTGACAGGATCCCGAGGGGGTACTGAAGCTTTCTTT
TRBV7-2	-	TRBJ1-5	once	CASSFSGTNQPQHF	TGTGCCAGCAGCTTCTCCGGCACCAATCAGCCCCAGCATTTT
TRBV10-2	-	TRBJ1-1	-	CASKIGGVTEAFF	TGCGCCAGCAAGATTGGGGGCGTCACTGAAGCTTTCTTT
TRBV6-1	-	TRBJ2-2	-	CASRSDTGELFF	TGTGCCAGCAGATCAGACACCGGGGAGCTGTTTTTT
TRBV10-3	TRBD2	TRBJ2-5	-	CATEARLAGEGETQYF	TGTGCCACCGAAGCCCGACTAGCGGGAGAGGGGGAGACCCAGTACTTC
TRBV11-3	TRBD2	TRBJ2-3	-	CASSSTSGRDPTDTQYF	TGTGCCAGCAGCTCCACTAGCGGGAGAGACCCCACAGATACGCAGTATTTT
TRBV6-6	-	TRBJ2-2	-	CASSYQGPGELFF	TGTGCCAGCAGTTATCAGGGCCCCGGGGAGCTGTTTTTT
TRBV14	TRBD2	TRBJ2-7	-	CASSSLAGGYEQYF	TGTGCCAGCAGCTCACTAGCGGGAGGCTACGAGCAGTACTTC
TRBV29-1	TRBD1	TRBJ2-7	-	CSVRTGGYEQYF	TGCAGCGTGCGGACAGGGGGCTACGAGCAGTACTTC
TRBV11-2	-	TRBJ2-5	-	CASSLATGQETQYF	TGTGCCAGCAGCCTCGCGACGGGCCAAGAGACCCAGTACTTC
TRBV2	-	TRBJ2-3	-	CASKGWTISTDTQYF	TGTGCCAGCAAGGGTTGGACGATAAGCACAGATACGCAGTATTTT
TRBV6-6	-	TRBJ1-5	-	CASSYVEGTQPQHF	TGTGCCAGCAGTTACGTCGAGGGGACTCAGCCCCAGCATTTT
TRBV14	-	TRBJ2-7	-	CARETAQTLYEQYF	TGTGCCAGGGAGACAGCCCAGACCTTATACGAGCAGTACTTC
TRBV20-1	-	TRBJ2-5	-	CSAAGWETQYF	TGCAGTGCGGCGGGGTGGGAGACCCAGTACTTC
TRBV10-2	-	TRBJ1-2	-	CATFRADYGYTF	TGCGCCACTTTCAGGGCGGACTATGGCTACACCTTC
TRBV10-3	-	TRBJ2-3	-	CAISEGKDTQYF	TGTGCCATCAGTGAGGGAAAAGATACGCAGTATTTT
TRBV6-6	TRBD1	TRBJ2-7	-	CASRRWTGVRYEQYF	TGTGCCAGCAGACGATGGACAGGGGTCCGCTACGAGCAGTACTTC
TRBV5-1	TRBD2	TRBJ2-3	once	CASSVGLGIAGGHTDTQYF	TGCGCCAGCAGCGTGGGACTGGGAATAGCGGGAGGTCACACAGATACGCAGTATTTT
TRBV5-5	TRBD2	TRBJ2-1	-	CASSFSRELWQFF	TGTGCCAGCAGCTTTTCGCGGGAGTTGTGGCAGTTCTTC
TRBV2	-	TRBJ2-7	-	CASSEGVGRAGGQGEQYF	TGTGCCAGCAGTGAAGGGGTGGGGCGAGCGGGAGGACAGGGCGAGCAGTACTTC
TRBV7-2	TRBD2	TRBJ2-7	once	CASSFSLAGGGSYEQYF	TGTGCCAGCAGCTTCTCACTAGCGGGAGGAGGTTCCTACGAGCAGTACTTC
TRBV28	-	TRBJ1-5	-	CASSFLNQPQHF	TGTGCCAGCAGTTTCTTGAATCAGCCCCAGCATTTT
TRBV5-1	-	TRBJ2-1	-	CASSLAPSYNEQFF	TGCGCCAGCAGCTTGGCTCCCTCCTACAATGAGCAGTTCTTC
TRBV13	TRBD1	TRBJ2-3	-	CASSQLRGTATDTQYF	TGTGCCAGCAGCCAACTCAGGGGGACAGCCACAGATACGCAGTATTTT
TRBV7-3	-	TRBJ2-2	-	CASSLSREMGTGELFF	TGTGCCAGCAGCTTGTCCCGGGAGATGGGGACCGGGGAGCTGTTTTTT